This TCR beta chain was recorded in a study of shared clonotypes between healthy human individuals. The CDR3 is 14 amino acids. Per the germline V gene, CDR1 is MDHEN and CDR2 is SYDVKM. The junction had 8 bases not matched to a gene; V was cut back by 5 bases and J by 8 bases. Assay runs were performed at deep level. This table comes from immunoSEQ multiplex PCR, and its TCRdb copy is limited to in-frame clones, with some not included. This table holds about 1 million clones, about three quarters found once. Donors had no recently reported acute infections or vaccinations and were HIV-negative. Sequencing was carried out using memory CD4+ T cells sorted from blood. Subset denoted: CD45RA-negative fraction. V and J are TRBV28 and TRBJ2-1; TRBD1 matches at 8 bases. This TCR was recovered from a man aged 18 to 35 in good health. In nucleotides, the CDR3 is TGTGCCAGCAGTCTGGGACAGGTGTCCGATGAGCAGTTCTTC. Translation gives CASSLGQVSDEQFF.